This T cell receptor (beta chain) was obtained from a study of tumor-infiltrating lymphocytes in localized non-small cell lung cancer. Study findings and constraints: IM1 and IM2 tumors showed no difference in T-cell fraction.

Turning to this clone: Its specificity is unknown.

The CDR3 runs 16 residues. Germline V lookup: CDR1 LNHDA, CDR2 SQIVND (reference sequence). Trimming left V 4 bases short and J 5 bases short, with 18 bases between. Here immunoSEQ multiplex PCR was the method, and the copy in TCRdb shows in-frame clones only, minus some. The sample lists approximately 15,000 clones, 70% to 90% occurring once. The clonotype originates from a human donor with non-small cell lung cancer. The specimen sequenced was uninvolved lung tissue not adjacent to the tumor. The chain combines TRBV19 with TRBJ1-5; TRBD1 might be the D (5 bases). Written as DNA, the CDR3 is TGTGCCAGTAGTAGGGGACCGACGGTGACGTATCAGCCCCAGCATTTT. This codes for CASSRGPTVTYQPQHF.